This T cell receptor beta chain was profiled in a study of Ad26.COV2.S vaccination and SARS-CoV-2 variants. Trimming took 8 bases from V and 5 from J, leaving 19 bases between them. CDR1 ENHRY and CDR2 SYGVKD come from the germline V gene. This CDR3 comprises 14 residues. Sample treatment: about 20 received Ad26.COV2.S at low or high dose, single or two shots; roughly five received placebo; per-sample allocation not given. Sampling occurred on day 63 after the first vaccine or placebo injection. The donor was a Boston adult aged 18-55 years. Some clones are missing from TCRdb's copy, which holds only in-frame ones; the method was immunoSEQ multiplex PCR. The data show 300,000 to 350,000 clones, roughly 86% seen once.

This receptor was taken from a person between 18 and 65 years old who received the Ad26.COV2.S COVID-19 vaccine or a placebo. This chain joins TRBV10-3 and TRBJ2-7, with unresolved D. The material sequenced was peripheral blood, taken in a trial of Ad26.COV2.S vaccine versus placebo. The CDR3 DNA is TGTGCCATCGGCCAAAGGCTAGGCAAGGACGAGCAGTACTTC. This codes for CAIGQRLGKDEQYF.